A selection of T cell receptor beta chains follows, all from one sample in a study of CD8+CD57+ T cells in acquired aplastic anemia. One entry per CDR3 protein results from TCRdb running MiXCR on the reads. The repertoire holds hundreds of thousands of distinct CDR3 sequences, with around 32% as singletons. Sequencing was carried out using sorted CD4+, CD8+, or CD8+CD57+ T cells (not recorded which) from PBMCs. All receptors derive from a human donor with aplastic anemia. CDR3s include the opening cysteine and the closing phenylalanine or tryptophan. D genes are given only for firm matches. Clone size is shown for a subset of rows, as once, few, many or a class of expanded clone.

CDR3nt: TGTGCCAGCAGCTTAGAGGTAGCGGAGTCCACCGGGGAGCTGTTTTTT
CDR3aa: CASSLEVAESTGELFF
d_gene: .
abundance: .
v_gene: TRBV7-8
j_gene: TRBJ2-2

CDR3nt: TGCGCCAGCAGAAACAGCGGGACCGCCTGGCATGTCAATGAGCAGTTCTTC
CDR3aa: CASRNSGTAWHVNEQFF
d_gene: TRBD2
abundance: .
v_gene: TRBV5-1
j_gene: TRBJ2-1

CDR3nt: TGTGCCACCAGCAGAGGAGGGGGCCGGGTGAAGTACACCCAGTACTTC
CDR3aa: CATSRGGGRVKYTQYF
d_gene: TRBD1
abundance: .
v_gene: TRBV15
j_gene: TRBJ2-5

CDR3nt: TGTGCCAGCAGTTCCCCAGGACTGATCGGGGAGCTGTTTTTT
CDR3aa: CASSSPGLIGELFF
d_gene: .
abundance: .
v_gene: TRBV6-1
j_gene: TRBJ2-2

CDR3nt: TGTGCCAGTAGTGAGTCACATATCGGAGTTGCCGATGAGCAGTTCTTC
CDR3aa: CASSESHIGVADEQFF
d_gene: .
abundance: once
v_gene: TRBV19
j_gene: TRBJ2-1

CDR3nt: TGTGCCAGCAGTTTAGCTAGCGGGTTGGGCACCGGGGAGCTGTTTTTT
CDR3aa: CASSLASGLGTGELFF
d_gene: TRBD2
abundance: few
v_gene: TRBV12-3/TRBV12-4
j_gene: TRBJ2-2

CDR3nt: TGTGCCAGCAGTGGTAACAACGGCTATGGCTACACCTTC
CDR3aa: CASSGNNGYGYTF
d_gene: .
abundance: .
v_gene: TRBV2
j_gene: TRBJ1-2

CDR3nt: TGTGCCAGCAGCTCAGGACGGGCAGCGAAAGTCTCTGGAAACACCATATATTTT
CDR3aa: CASSSGRAAKVSGNTIYF
d_gene: .
abundance: .
v_gene: TRBV11-2
j_gene: TRBJ1-3

CDR3nt: TGTGCCAGCAGTGAACAGGGGTTGAACTATGGCTACACCTTC
CDR3aa: CASSEQGLNYGYTF
d_gene: .
abundance: .
v_gene: TRBV25-1
j_gene: TRBJ1-2

CDR3nt: TGCGCCAGCAGCTTGGTCGCTACAGGGGGGAGGAATTCACCCCTCCACTTT
CDR3aa: CASSLVATGGRNSPLHF
d_gene: TRBD1
abundance: few
v_gene: TRBV5-1
j_gene: TRBJ1-6

CDR3nt: TGTGCCAGCAGCCCTGGGGACAGCCTTCTTGAAAAACTGTTTTTT
CDR3aa: CASSPGDSLLEKLFF
d_gene: TRBD1
abundance: .
v_gene: TRBV7-2
j_gene: TRBJ1-4

CDR3nt: TGTGCCGGCGGTTTGATCGGGATCCCCACAGATACGCAGTATTTT
CDR3aa: CAGGLIGIPTDTQYF
d_gene: .
abundance: .
v_gene: TRBV2
j_gene: TRBJ2-3

CDR3nt: TGTGCCAGTAGCCCTAAGACAGGGGGCCATTTAACTGAAGCTCTCTTT
CDR3aa: CASSPKTGGHLTEALF
d_gene: TRBD1
abundance: .
v_gene: TRBV19
j_gene: TRBJ1-1

CDR3nt: TGCAGTGCTAGATATCATCTGGGCACTGAAGCTTTCTTT
CDR3aa: CSARYHLGTEAFF
d_gene: .
abundance: many
v_gene: TRBV20-1
j_gene: TRBJ1-1

CDR3nt: TGCAGCGTTGTCGGTCAGGGGGGGCAGTATTTT
CDR3aa: CSVVGQGGQYF
d_gene: .
abundance: few
v_gene: TRBV29-1
j_gene: TRBJ2-3

CDR3nt: TGTGCCAGCAGTACACAGGGGGCTTCACCCCTCCACTTT
CDR3aa: CASSTQGASPLHF
d_gene: TRBD1
abundance: .
v_gene: TRBV25-1
j_gene: TRBJ1-6

CDR3nt: TGTGCCAGCAGCCCAGGGTCGCTCAAAGGAAACACCATATATTTT
CDR3aa: CASSPGSLKGNTIYF
d_gene: .
abundance: .
v_gene: TRBV14
j_gene: TRBJ1-3

CDR3nt: TGCAGCGTTGCGGCAGGGATCAGTGGCTACACCTTC
CDR3aa: CSVAAGISGYTF
d_gene: .
abundance: .
v_gene: TRBV29-1
j_gene: TRBJ1-2

CDR3nt: TGTGCCAGCAGCTTAGGCCGGGGGGGCAGGCCGGGTGAAAAACTGTTTTTT
CDR3aa: CASSLGRGGRPGEKLFF
d_gene: .
abundance: few
v_gene: TRBV11-2
j_gene: TRBJ1-4

CDR3nt: TGTGCCAGCGGCTTGGGAGGGTCCTATGGCTACACCTTC
CDR3aa: CASGLGGSYGYTF
d_gene: .
abundance: .
v_gene: TRBV5-4
j_gene: TRBJ1-2

CDR3nt: TGTGCCACCAGTGATAAGAGGGACCCGGGGACAGATACGCAGTATTTT
CDR3aa: CATSDKRDPGTDTQYF
d_gene: .
abundance: many
v_gene: TRBV24-1
j_gene: TRBJ2-3

CDR3nt: TGTGCCAGCAGTGAAGCGCGGGTGTGGACCGGACCGGGGAATGAGCAGTTCTTC
CDR3aa: CASSEARVWTGPGNEQFF
d_gene: .
abundance: .
v_gene: TRBV6-1
j_gene: TRBJ2-1

CDR3nt: TGCAGCTCTGGGGGTATGAACACTGAAGCTTTCTTT
CDR3aa: CSSGGMNTEAFF
d_gene: .
abundance: .
v_gene: TRBV29-1
j_gene: TRBJ1-1

CDR3nt: TGTGCCACCAGTGATGAGAGGTACCAGACCCAGTACTTC
CDR3aa: CATSDERYQTQYF
d_gene: .
abundance: many
v_gene: TRBV24-1
j_gene: TRBJ2-5

CDR3nt: TGTGCCAGCAGCTTCCGGGACAGTTCCATTAACTATGGCTACACCTTC
CDR3aa: CASSFRDSSINYGYTF
d_gene: TRBD1
abundance: .
v_gene: TRBV5-5
j_gene: TRBJ1-2

CDR3nt: TGCGCCAGCAGCGGAGTAGATTACAATGAGCAGTTCTTC
CDR3aa: CASSGVDYNEQFF
d_gene: .
abundance: .
v_gene: TRBV5-1
j_gene: TRBJ2-1

CDR3nt: TGTGCCAGTCTTGGAGGCAATGAGCAGTTCTTC
CDR3aa: CASLGGNEQFF
d_gene: .
abundance: many
v_gene: TRBV7-9
j_gene: TRBJ2-1

CDR3nt: TGTGCCAGCAGCTTAGATCCTAGTGTGGAGACCCAGTACTTC
CDR3aa: CASSLDPSVETQYF
d_gene: .
abundance: few
v_gene: TRBV7-8
j_gene: TRBJ2-5

CDR3nt: TGTGCCAGCAGCTCCCGGGGGGGCTACACCTTC
CDR3aa: CASSSRGGYTF
d_gene: .
abundance: many
v_gene: TRBV2
j_gene: TRBJ1-2

CDR3nt: TGTGCCAGCAGCTTATCCGCCGGCTACGAGCAGTACTTC
CDR3aa: CASSLSAGYEQYF
d_gene: .
abundance: many
v_gene: TRBV7-9
j_gene: TRBJ2-7

CDR3nt: TGCAGTGCCGGGGGGCGAAGAAATTCACCCCTCCACTTT
CDR3aa: CSAGGRRNSPLHF
d_gene: .
abundance: many
v_gene: TRBV20-1
j_gene: TRBJ1-6

CDR3nt: TGTGCCAGCAGCGATCCGATAGTAGAAGCTTTCTTT
CDR3aa: CASSDPIVEAFF
d_gene: .
abundance: .
v_gene: TRBV7-2
j_gene: TRBJ1-1

CDR3nt: TGTGCCAGCAGTTATGCGGGGGGCTCCTACAATGAGCAGTTCTTC
CDR3aa: CASSYAGGSYNEQFF
d_gene: TRBD2
abundance: .
v_gene: TRBV6-2/TRBV6-3
j_gene: TRBJ2-1

CDR3nt: TGTGCCAGCAGCTTGAAAGGTGACTATGGCTACACCTTC
CDR3aa: CASSLKGDYGYTF
d_gene: .
abundance: many
v_gene: TRBV5-1
j_gene: TRBJ1-2

CDR3nt: TGTGCCAGCAGTTCCACAGGGGGAAACACTGAAGCTTTCTTT
CDR3aa: CASSSTGGNTEAFF
d_gene: TRBD1
abundance: few
v_gene: TRBV6-2/TRBV6-3
j_gene: TRBJ1-1

CDR3nt: TGCAGTGCCCCCTCGGAGAAATATAGCAATCAGCCCCAGCATTTT
CDR3aa: CSAPSEKYSNQPQHF
d_gene: .
abundance: .
v_gene: TRBV20-1
j_gene: TRBJ1-5

CDR3nt: TGTGCCAGCAGCTTAGCCGACAGGGTGAGCGAGCAGTACTTC
CDR3aa: CASSLADRVSEQYF
d_gene: TRBD1
abundance: many
v_gene: TRBV7-8
j_gene: TRBJ2-7

CDR3nt: TGCGCCAGCAGCTTGGCCGTGTCGACTACAGAGACCCAGTACTTC
CDR3aa: CASSLAVSTTETQYF
d_gene: .
abundance: few
v_gene: TRBV5-1
j_gene: TRBJ2-5

CDR3nt: TGTGCCAGTAGTATAGGGTGGGGGGTCCACGAGCAGTACTTC
CDR3aa: CASSIGWGVHEQYF
d_gene: .
abundance: many
v_gene: TRBV19
j_gene: TRBJ2-7

CDR3nt: TGTGCCAGCAGCGTGGGGGTCTCTAGCGCCTACAATGAGCAGTTCTTC
CDR3aa: CASSVGVSSAYNEQFF
d_gene: .
abundance: .
v_gene: TRBV9
j_gene: TRBJ2-1